This T cell receptor beta chain was identified in a study of technical replicates of blood from four donors. The CDR3 runs 17 residues. TCRdb's copy holds only in-frame clones and misses some; the assay was immunoSEQ multiplex PCR. The table shows around 80,000 clones, with 85% to 95% occurring only once. In this sample, this clone turned up once. This sequence joins TRBV21-1 and TRBJ2-7; the D call of TRBD1 is as the table states it, not checked on the DNA. TRBV21-1 is termed a pseudogene. The sample was T cells isolated from PBMCs. The sequence was collected from a human donor in good health. CDR3 protein: CARTLEDRAEWVDEQYF. The CDR3 nucleotides read TGTGCCCGCACACTGGAGGACAGGGCTGAGTGGGTGGACGAGCAGTACTTC.